This T cell receptor (beta chain) was recorded in a study of CD8 T cells in Susac syndrome. Reverse transcription of about 0.5 to 1 ug RNA was carried out with random hexamers. Amplification of TCR beta CDR3 by immunoSEQ multiplex PCR spanned 54 Vbeta and 13 Jbeta. In TCRdb, the immunoSEQ multiplex PCR reads were re-called with MiXCR into one record per CDR3 protein. The top ten hold roughly 0.059% of the sample, which has under 350,000 distinct CDR3 sequences, roughly 94% seen once. Germline lookup yields CDR1 MNHNS and CDR2 SASEGT. The CDR3 consists of 16 residues. The ends lost 7 bases at V and 6 bases at J; junction bases unmatched: 18. Treatment-naive patients with stable or active relapsing-remitting disease were the multiple sclerosis controls. Negative isolation yielded CD4+ and CD8+ T cells, and FACS enriched TEMRA cells.

The sequencing input was CD4+ T cells from PBMCs. The chain is built from TRBV6-1 and TRBJ2-7; 7 nucleotides line up with TRBD2. This clonotype originated in a human donor with multiple sclerosis. CDR3 residues: CASTADPRAGRTEQYF. As DNA, the CDR3 is TGTGCCAGCACGGCTGATCCTCGGGCCGGGAGGACCGAGCAGTACTTC.